This T cell receptor (beta chain) comes out of a study of post-analysis software for immune sequencing data. At the level of the study: Courses of disease covered relapsing-remitting, secondary progressive and progressive-relapsing multiple sclerosis. Findings and limits, study-wide: Patients had higher frequencies than controls of a few TRBV segments, including TRBV5-6, TRBV5-1 and TRBV20-1. Diversity measured as normalized Chao1 was significantly lower in multiple sclerosis patients than in controls.

Comment on this clonotype: Its antigen remains unidentified.

This CDR3 contains 19 residues. V lost 2 bases to trimming and J lost 4 bases; unmatched junction nucleotides: 13. Germline CDR1 reads KGHDR; CDR2 reads SFDVKD. Unique molecular identifiers were carried by the TCR beta cDNA libraries. From roughly 1 to 10 million T cells, 400,000 to 650,000 cDNA molecules were obtained. TCRdb passed the PCR reads through MiXCR, listing each CDR3 protein once. The data contain 350,000 to 500,000 distinct CDR3 sequences, more than 30% of them singletons. The V and J genes are TRBV24-1 and TRBJ1-4; 9 positions match TRBD1. The specimen was blood. The receptor's source is a girl aged 2 to 10 with multiple sclerosis. DNA of the CDR3: TGTGCCACCAGTGATTCCGGGACAGGGCTTCGGGGCGTTAATGAAAAACTGTTTTTT. This sequence encodes CATSDSGTGLRGVNEKLFF.